This T cell receptor beta chain emerged from a study of early T cells in non-severe SARS-CoV-2 infection. Trimming took 1 base from V and 3 from J, leaving 4 bases between them. Looked up from germline, CDR1 is PRHDT and CDR2 is FYEKMQ (reference sequence). CDR3 length: 12 amino acids. This clonotype was observed many times. TCRdb re-derived calls from the 5' RACE reads in MiXCR, one entry per CDR3 protein. The data show around 58,000 distinct CDR3 sequences, roughly an eighth seen once. V and J are TRBV13 and TRBJ2-7; the D is unclear. The source material was whole blood. This receptor was identified in an adult who was a healthcare worker with PCR-confirmed SARS-CoV-2 infection or an uninfected control (not recorded which). CDR3 DNA: TGTGCCAGCAGCTTAGCCGGCTACGAGCAGTACTTC. Translated, it gives CASSLAGYEQYF.